The present entry profiles one T cell receptor beta chain with its context. Its specific antigen is unknown. A much larger clone sits a single nucleotide away, making a read error possible. The germline V gene specifies SGHTA as CDR1 and FQGTGA as CDR2. Inclusive of the bounding cysteine and phenylalanine, the CDR3 is 15 residues long. Only the CDR3 portion is preserved as DNA: 45 bases, with reading frame beginning at the first base. Profiling of TCR beta VDJ combinations and CDR3 sequences used genomic DNA as the template. TCR repertoire sequencing was run on an Illumina HiSeq 2000. For the original study's pipeline: TRBV/TRBJ rearrangement plots, CDR3 size and DJ length profiles, and Simpson's diversity index were used to assess repertoires. The most abundant DNA sequence in the deep sequencing data was taken as the immunodominant clone. CDR3 amino acid sequences were screened for sharing across subjects and were compared with published repertoires and the VDJdb database. The public reads were run again by TCRdb, first through fastp at Q25 and then through MiXCR, and only productive beta chains were kept. Every distinct CDR3 protein forms one entry, paired with its most common genes and DNA. It is TCRdb's table, rather than the study itself, that gives the V and J calls and clone size. The sample contains some 410,000 distinct CDR3 sequences, around 68% of them found a single time. Of the sample, approximately 3.9% falls within the top ten clones.

TCR repertoires of sorted CD4+ and CD8+ blood T cells from severe aplastic anemia patients and healthy subjects were deep-sequenced in the study. Ficoll-Paque density gradient centrifugation was used to isolate peripheral blood mononuclear cells. Before DNA extraction, CD4+ and CD8+ T cells were sorted with FACS or magnetic beads. The data are from a study of CD8+CD57+ T cells in acquired aplastic anemia (dated by TCRdb to the late 2010s). Context from the whole study: On average, sorted CD4+ and CD8+ cells yielded around 3.4 ug of extracted DNA, with a range of roughly 0.17 to 27.4 ug. An average of roughly 10 million reads for CD4+ cells and 11 million to 13 million reads for CD8+ cells was obtained from healthy donor samples. Broader findings and caveats from the paper: Roughly 30 CD8+ CDR3 sequences were shared between patients and controls but appeared highly expressed in patients and within their immunodominant clones. CD8+ Simpson's diversity did not differ significantly between patients and healthy controls (P=0.060).

In this chain, TRBV7-3 is recombined with TRBJ2-3; TRBD1 could be the D gene, as 5 bases match. Sequencing was performed on sorted CD4+, CD8+, or CD8+CD57+ T cells (not recorded which) from PBMCs. The sequence derives from a human donor in good health, serving as a control. The nucleotides are TGTGCCTGGACCCTAGGGGCTACTGGCACAGCTACGCAGTATTTT. This translates into CAWTLGATGTATQYF.